This T cell receptor beta chain was captured in a study of T cell repertoires in cytomegalovirus infection. MiXCR was run by TCRdb on the reads, yielding one entry per CDR3 protein. The sample has some 500,000 distinct CDR3 sequences; about 39% are singletons. The trim removed 3 bases at V and 7 bases at J, leaving 11 bases unmatched. The CDR3 has 15 residues. Germline assignment: CDR1 SNHLY and CDR2 FYNNEI. About this clonotype: Its antigen remains unidentified.

Sequenced material: cultured PBMCs, taken from culture after CMV antigen stimulation. The chain links TRBV2 to TRBJ1-1, with TRBD1 identical over 7 bases. This sequence originates from a human donor in good health (CMV status not recorded). Some clones in this sample may be carry-over from other donors' samples. The CDR3, as DNA: TGTGCCAGCAGTGACCCGGGCGTGACAGGGAGTGAAGCTTTCTTT. It is translated as CASSDPGVTGSEAFF. The variable domain in full, completed from reference TRBV2 and TRBJ1-1, reads EPEVTQTPSHQVTQMGQEVILRCVPISNHLYFYWYRQILGQKVEFLVSFYNNEISEKSEIFDDQFSVERPDGSNFTLKIRSTKLEDSAMYFCASSDPGVTGSEAFFGQGTRLTVV.